What follows are 15 T cell receptor beta chains derived from one specimen sequenced in a study of T-cell reconstitution after alpha-beta-depleted transplantation in children. TCRbeta library preparation incorporated unique molecular identifiers. Each CDR3 protein is one row after TCRdb ran MiXCR on the PCR reads. This table has around 16,000 distinct CDR3 sequences, about 5.3% appearing once. The material was PBMCs, obtained before TCRalphabeta/CD19-depleted stem cell transplant. These receptors originate from a boy younger than 18 with acute lymphoblastic leukemia, due to receive a stem cell transplant.

In this sample, this clonotype turned up many times. The rearrangement links TRBV18 to TRBJ2-7; maybe TRBD1 (6 bases). CDR3 size: 14 residues. CDR1 and CDR2 (germline): KGHSH, LQKENI. V lost 5 bases and J 5 bases, leaving 16 bases between the germline ends. Here the CDR3 reads CASSFFDRKNEQYF. The DNA for the CDR3 is TGTGCCAGCTCATTTTTCGACAGGAAGAACGAGCAGTACTTC.

This clonotype was counted ten times or more. CDR3 region: CSAPPTGSGRSQPQHF. CDR3 sequence (DNA): TGCAGTGCTCCCCCGACAGGATCGGGGAGGAGTCAGCCCCAGCATTTT. The chain couples TRBV20-1 to TRBJ1-5; perhaps TRBD1 as D (6 bases). V lost 5 bases, J lost 6 bases, and 23 bases lay in between. This CDR3 contains 16 residues. The V gene's germline CDR1 is DFQATT and CDR2 SNEGSKA (reference sequence).

This clonotype was detected many times. The V call is TRBV19, the J call TRBJ2-1, with D perhaps TRBD2 (6 bases). The germline V and J ends were trimmed by 3 bases and 0 bases, with 12 bases remaining between them. CDR1 is LNHDA, CDR2 SQIVND, per germline (reference sequence). The CDR3 sequence is 16 residues long. For the CDR3, the DNA is TGTGCCAGTAGTATTCAGCGGGCCTCCTCCTACAATGAGCAGTTCTTC. It encodes CASSIQRASSYNEQFF.

This clonotype has at least ten counts. The gene calls are TRBV28 and TRBJ2-1; D is unclear. Germline CDR1 MDHEN, CDR2 SYDVKM. The CDR3 runs 13 residues. The V gene lost 6 bases and the J gene lost 4 bases, with 10 bases spanning the gap. Here the CDR3 reads CASSPDWYNEQFF. CDR3 DNA: TGTGCCAGCAGCCCCGACTGGTACAATGAGCAGTTCTTC.

This clonotype was seen repeatedly, ten times or more. V is TRBV7-9 and J is TRBJ1-4; D is uncertain. This CDR3 region has 11 residues. The V and J ends lost 2 bases and 13 bases respectively, with 8 bases between them. Germline CDR1 SEHNR, CDR2 FQNEAQ (reference sequence). This CDR3 reads CASSLWGRLFF. The CDR3 DNA is TGTGCCAGCAGCTTATGGGGTAGACTGTTTTTT.

This clonotype was detected ten times or more. J is TRBJ2-7 and V is TRBV18, with a weak D call TRBD2 (5 bases). V lost 3 bases, J lost 3 bases, and 18 bases lay in between. Looked up from germline, CDR1 is KGHSH and CDR2 is LQKENI. This CDR3 spans 16 amino acids. CDR3 DNA: TGTGCCAGCTCACCCTACCCGGGGTCTACCCACTACGAGCAGTACTTC. Translated, it gives CASSPYPGSTHYEQYF.

By share, this clonotype counts as medium-sized (0.01 to 0.1%). The CDR3 DNA sequence: TGCAGTGTCAGGCCCCGATGGGACTATGGCTACACCTTC. Translated, it gives CSVRPRWDYGYTF. The J gene is TRBJ1-2, the V gene TRBV20-1; no clear D. Trimming took 7 bases from V and 3 from J, leaving 15 bases between them. In germline, CDR1 is DFQATT, CDR2 SNEGSKA (reference sequence). This CDR3 has 13 amino acids.

J is TRBJ2-7 and V is TRBV1. TRBV1 is shown as a pseudogene. The length of the CDR3 is 15 residues. CDR3 sequence (DNA): TGCACCAGCAGCCAGGAATTGGCTAGATCCTACGAGCAGTACTTC. This codes for CTSSQELARSYEQYF.

At least ten counts were recorded for this clonotype. The chain employs TRBV7-2 and TRBJ2-2; D is ambiguous. Germline lookup yields CDR1 SGHTA and CDR2 FQGNSA. This CDR3 spans 15 amino acids. Trimming removed 1 base from V and 0 bases from J, with 6 bases in between. In DNA, the CDR3 is TGTGCCAGCAGCTTAGTCGGAGCGAACACCGGGGAGCTGTTTTTT. It codes for CASSLVGANTGELFF. The variable domain in full, with the rest retrieved from reference TRBV7-2 and TRBJ2-2, is GAGVSQSPSNKVTEKGKDVELRCDPISGHTALYWYRQSLGQGLEFLIYFQGNSAPDKSGLPSDRFSAERTGGSVSTLTIQRTQQEDSAVYLCASSLVGANTGELFFGEGSRLTVL.

This clonotype was counted ten times or more. The chain is built from TRBV27 and TRBJ2-3, with TRBD2 matching 7 bases. CDR3 length: 15 residues. The germline CDR1 and CDR2 sequences are MNHEY and SMNVEV (reference sequence). Germline trimming cut 6 bases from V and 7 bases from J; bases unmatched to any gene: 13. The CDR3 DNA follows: TGTGCCAGCAGCCAAAGGGCGGGAGTCGGTAATACGCAGTATTTT. Its translation is CASSQRAGVGNTQYF.

The table lists this clonotype with many counts. The genes are TRBV5-5 and TRBJ2-7; no definite D call. CDR1 is SGHKS, CDR2 YYEKEE, per germline (reference sequence). The CDR3 has 11 amino acids. V lost 8 bases and J lost 1, with 7 bases in between. The CDR3 sequence is CASEGSYEQYF. CDR3 sequence (DNA): TGTGCCAGTGAAGGGTCCTACGAGCAGTACTTC.

This clonotype was observed many times. The rearrangement joins TRBV7-8 to TRBJ2-1; D is unclear. Germline V gene lookup returns CDR1 SGHVS and CDR2 FQNEAQ. V dropped 2 bases and J dropped 4 bases, with 6 bases sitting between them. The CDR3 runs to 13 residues. CDR3: CASSLFRYNEQFF. As DNA, the CDR3 is TGTGCCAGCAGCTTATTCAGATACAATGAGCAGTTCTTC.

This clonotype was recorded at least ten times. The chain has TRBV4-1 and TRBJ2-1; TRBD2 matches at 9 bases. This CDR3 comprises 17 residues. V shed 2 bases, J shed 2 bases, and the junction held 7 bases outside the gene matches. Germline loops: CDR1 MGHRA, CDR2 YSYEKL. The CDR3 is CASSQTSGLAAYNEQFF. The CDR3 nucleotides are TGCGCCAGCAGCCAAACTTCGGGACTAGCAGCCTACAATGAGCAGTTCTTC.

This clonotype was counted ten times or more. The V and J genes are TRBV12-3 or TRBV12-4 and TRBJ2-7; D is unresolved. Trimming took 4 bases from V and 2 from J, leaving 12 bases between them. The CDR3 is 14 amino acids. This chain's CDR3 is CASSYMGLTYEQYF. DNA of the CDR3: TGTGCCAGCAGTTACATGGGGTTAACCTACGAGCAGTACTTC.

This clonotype was seen ten or more times. In DNA form, the CDR3 reads TGCAGTGCTAGAGATCGACGGAAGAACACTGAAGCTTTCTTT. This codes for CSARDRRKNTEAFF. The rearrangement uses TRBV20-1 and TRBJ1-1; D is unclear. The V and J ends lost 0 bases and 1 base respectively, with 9 bases between them. This CDR3 region has 14 residues. Germline lookup yields CDR1 DFQATT and CDR2 SNEGSKA (reference sequence).